This entry lists 32 T cell receptor beta chains sequenced from one sample in a study of control samples from healthy donors and cancer patients. Sequencing was performed with immunoSEQ multiplex PCR; in TCRdb, only in-frame clones are kept and a portion is missing. The profile shows about 67,000 clones, roughly 86% of them singletons. Sample: PBMCs. Source of these receptors: a woman aged 45-59 years with head and neck cancer.

The chain joins TRBV28 to TRBJ1-5; 8 bases map to TRBD1. The V segment lost 10 bases and the J segment 0 bases; nucleotides outside the gene matches: 11. This CDR3 has 16 residues. Germline V CDR1 and CDR2: MDHEN, SYDVKM. CDR3 in amino acids: CAISPGGGYSNQPQHF. The CDR3 coding sequence is TGTGCCATCTCTCCAGGGGGCGGATATAGCAATCAGCCCCAGCATTTT.

The chain combines TRBV6-5 with TRBJ2-2; D remains ambiguous. Germline V gene data show CDR1 as MNHEY and CDR2 as SVGAGI. The CDR3 is 16 residues long. V gave up 0 bases and J gave up 0 bases, with 8 bases separating them. CDR3 in DNA: TGTGCCAGCAGTTACTCGAACGTCGCGAACACCGGGGAGCTGTTTTTT. This encodes CASSYSNVANTGELFF.

This clone was observed a single time. One end of the junction fails to match germline, which may point to a read error. The chain carries TRBV28 and TRBJ1-1; a possible D gene is TRBD1 (5 bases). Germline CDR1 and CDR2: MDHEN and SYDVKM. CDR3 length: 12 amino acids. The DNA of the CDR3 is TGTGCCAGCAGTTTATACGAAACCCCAGGGAACTTT. It specifies CASSLYETPGNF.

This chain joins TRBV5-1 and TRBJ1-3; 7 positions agree with TRBD1. The V gene end was trimmed by 4 bases and the J gene end by 4 bases; junction bases not matched to a gene: 2. This CDR3 contains 13 residues. The germline V gene has CDR1 SGHRS and CDR2 YFSETQ. The CDR3: CASSGGQGNTIYF. The CDR3 DNA reads TGCGCCAGCAGCGGGGGACAGGGAAACACCATATATTTT.

V gene TRBV5-3 combines with J gene TRBJ1-4; maybe TRBD1 (6 bases). TRBV5-3 is an ORF, and what it does is uncertain. The CDR3 runs to 19 residues. Trimming stripped 1 base from V and 2 bases from J, with 21 bases between. The CDR3 protein is CARSLSSGIRQATNEKLFF. The CDR3 DNA follows: TGTGCCAGAAGCTTGTCGTCAGGGATACGACAGGCCACTAATGAAAAACTGTTTTTT.

The chain employs TRBV5-4 and TRBJ2-5; 9 nucleotides align to TRBD2. The CDR3 contains 16 residues. The germline V gene has CDR1 SGHNT and CDR2 YYREEE (reference sequence). V was clipped by 3 bases and J by 4 bases; unmatched bases: 10. DNA of the CDR3: TGTGCCAGCAGCTCCAGCGGGAGGCAATTGGGAGAGACCCAGTACTTC. It is translated as CASSSSGRQLGETQYF.

This chain joins TRBV6-5 and TRBJ2-1, with 7 bases aligning to TRBD1. Per germline, CDR1 MNHEY and CDR2 SVGAGI. CDR3 length equals 14 residues. Unmatched junction bases numbered 10, after V lost 10 bases and J lost 4 bases. The CDR3 DNA reads TGTGCCACCCTCGGCCGGGACAGATACAATGAGCAGTTCTTC. Protein product: CATLGRDRYNEQFF.

The rearrangement joins TRBV2 to TRBJ2-1, with D tentatively TRBD2 (5 bases). The CDR3 totals 14 residues. The germline CDR1 and CDR2 sequences are SNHLY and FYNNEI. Deletions cut 11 bases from V and 7 bases from J, with 21 bases between. CDR3 region: CAGSYSRVRNEQFF. In DNA form, the CDR3 reads TGTGCCGGCTCATACTCGAGGGTGAGGAATGAGCAGTTCTTC.

CDR3: CASSFLHQPQHF. DNA of the CDR3: TGTGCCAGCAGTTTTTTACACCAGCCCCAGCATTTT. This chain connects TRBV12-3 or TRBV12-4 to TRBJ1-5; D remains ambiguous. V was pared by 3 bases and J by 7 bases, with 7 bases between. The CDR3 totals 12 residues.

This rearrangement joins TRBV6-5 to TRBJ2-7, with TRBD1 matching 8 bases. The CDR3 extends over 14 amino acids. Germline lookup yields CDR1 MNHEY and CDR2 SVGAGI. Trimming cost V 8 bases and J 0 bases; bases outside gene matches: 6. This CDR3 is CASAQGVISYEQYF. The CDR3 nucleotides are TGTGCCAGCGCACAGGGGGTTATCTCCTACGAGCAGTACTTC.

V gene TRBV5-6 combines with J gene TRBJ2-7, with D perhaps being TRBD1 or TRBD2 (5 bases each). From germline, CDR1 is SGHDT and CDR2 YYEEEE. The CDR3 spans 15 residues. The V end was cut by 4 bases, the J end by 0 bases, with 14 bases between. CDR3 nucleotide sequence: TGTGCCAGCAGCATCGGCGCAGGGAGCTCCTACGAGCAGTACTTC. Amino acids: CASSIGAGSSYEQYF. Full variable domain (outside the CDR3, taken from reference TRBV5-6 and TRBJ2-7): DAGVTQSPTHLIKTRGQQVTLRCSPKSGHDTVSWYQQALGQGPQFIFQYYEEEERQRGNFPDRFSGHQFPNYSSELNVNALLLGDSALYLCASSIGAGSSYEQYFGPGTRLTVT.

The genes are TRBV7-9 and TRBJ1-2; D unclear. The CDR3 totals 17 residues. From germline, CDR1 is SEHNR and CDR2 FQNEAQ (reference sequence). This chain's CDR3 is CVHSSRAEDWTNYGYTF. The CDR3 DNA sequence: TGTGTACATTCTTCCCGGGCAGAAGACTGGACTAACTATGGCTACACCTTC.

The genes are TRBV4-3 and TRBJ2-5, with D maybe TRBD1 (5 bases). Germline lookup yields CDR1 LGHNA and CDR2 YSLEER. Trimming removed 4 bases at V and 4 bases at J, with 10 bases between. There are 13 residues in the CDR3. Written as DNA, the CDR3 is TGCGCCAGCAGCCCCGACAGAGGAGAGACCCAGTACTTC. It yields the protein CASSPDRGETQYF.

This chain connects TRBV5-4 to TRBJ1-3; a possible D gene is TRBD1 (5 bases). Germline V gives CDR1 SGHNT, CDR2 YYREEE (reference sequence). V lost 0 bases, J lost 4 bases, and 11 bases lay in between. The CDR3 sequence is 15 residues long. The CDR3 bases are TGTGCCAGCAGCTTGGACAGGAATACAGGAAACACCATATATTTT. This gives the protein CASSLDRNTGNTIYF.

The chain joins TRBV11-2 to TRBJ1-4; D unclear. Germline loops: CDR1 SGHAT, CDR2 FQNNGV. The CDR3 loop spans 15 amino acids. Trimming removed 1 base from V and 1 base from J, with 7 bases in between. The CDR3 here is CASSLGVGTNEKLFF. The CDR3, as DNA: TGTGCCAGCAGCTTAGGAGTGGGAACTAATGAAAAACTGTTTTTT.

This clone was found a few times. This chain links TRBV19 with TRBJ1-2; D ambiguous. The germline V and J ends were trimmed by 6 bases and 0 bases, with 8 bases remaining between them. This CDR3 has 13 residues. Germline V gene data show CDR1 as LNHDA and CDR2 as SQIVND (reference sequence). Here the CDR3 reads CASSPGPNYGYTF. The CDR3 DNA sequence: TGTGCCAGTAGCCCCGGGCCTAACTATGGCTACACCTTC.

The CDR3 here is CASSLGSSGANVLTF. Written as DNA, the CDR3 is TGTGCCAGCAGCTTAGGGAGCTCTGGGGCCAACGTCCTGACTTTC. This sequence joins TRBV7-3 and TRBJ2-6, with D possibly matching TRBD2 (5 bases). The CDR3 loop spans 15 amino acids. Germline lookup yields CDR1 SGHTA and CDR2 FQGTGA. V was trimmed by 2 bases and J by 0 bases, leaving 5 bases between them.

The chain employs TRBV15 and TRBJ2-2; the match to TRBD2 covers 11 bases. CDR3 size: 17 residues. Germline lookup yields CDR1 LNHNV and CDR2 YYDKDF (reference sequence). V shed 3 bases and J 1 base; nucleotides not matched to a gene: 4. In DNA, the CDR3 is TGTGCCACCAGCAGGGGGGGACTAGCGGTGAACACCGGGGAGCTGTTTTTT. It codes for CATSRGGLAVNTGELFF.

This chain uses TRBV5-1 with TRBJ2-1, with D hard to call. From germline, CDR1 is SGHRS and CDR2 YFSETQ. With 0 bases removed from V and 7 bases from J, the gap between germline ends came to 5 bases. The CDR3 contains 12 residues. The DNA of the CDR3 is TGCGCCAGCAGCTTGGAAGTTAATGAGCAGTTCTTC. Translated: CASSLEVNEQFF.

Only one count was recorded for this clone. This rearrangement joins TRBV7-9 to TRBJ1-2, with 7 positions matching TRBD1. The CDR3 length is 14 residues. Trimming cost V 4 bases and J 4 bases; bases outside gene matches: 6. Germline values: CDR1 SEHNR, CDR2 FQNEAQ (reference sequence). In nucleotides, the CDR3 is TGTGCCAGCAGCTCACAGGGACAGTTCTATGGCTACACCTTC. The encoded protein is CASSSQGQFYGYTF. The whole variable domain, filled in from reference TRBV7-9 and TRBJ1-2, reads DTGVSQNPRHKITKRGQNVTFRCDPISEHNRLYWYRQTLGQGPEFLTYFQNEAQLEKSRLLSDRFSAERPKGSFSTLEIQRTEQGDSAMYLCASSSQGQFYGYTFGSGTRLTVV.

The chain links TRBV19 to TRBJ2-7; D possibly corresponds to TRBD1 (6 bases). The CDR3 contains 15 residues. Germline assignment: CDR1 LNHDA and CDR2 SQIVND (reference sequence). With 3 bases removed from V and 1 base from J, the gap between germline ends came to 13 bases. This CDR3 reads CASSMGHLGSYEQYF. The CDR3 coding sequence is TGTGCCAGTAGTATGGGACACCTTGGGTCCTACGAGCAGTACTTC.

This chain uses TRBV10-3 with TRBJ1-1, with no clear D. CDR1 is ENHRY, CDR2 SYGVKD, per germline. Trimming stripped 0 bases from V and 1 base from J, with 9 bases between. The CDR3 is 15 residues long. The CDR3 loop reads CAISESIRKNTEAFF. CDR3 coding DNA: TGTGCCATCAGTGAGTCGATCAGAAAGAACACTGAAGCTTTCTTT.

V usage is TRBV14 and J usage is TRBJ2-1, with TRBD2 matching 10 bases. The CDR3 loop spans 15 amino acids. The germline V gene encodes CDR1 SGHDN and CDR2 FVKESK. The V and J ends lost 4 bases and 7 bases, in that order; junction bases with no gene match: 7. For the CDR3, the DNA is TGTGCCAGCAGCCTAGCTAGCGGGGGAGGGAATGAGCAGTTCTTC. Protein product: CASSLASGGGNEQFF.

The J gene is TRBJ1-5, the V gene TRBV2; D is perhaps TRBD1 (5 bases). This CDR3 contains 14 residues. Trimming removed 6 bases from V and 2 bases from J, with 11 bases in between. CDR1 and CDR2 (germline): SNHLY, FYNNEI. The CDR3 protein is CASSRWGGNQPQHF. The DNA of the CDR3 is TGTGCCAGCAGCCGATGGGGGGGCAATCAGCCCCAGCATTTT.

V and J are TRBV2 and TRBJ1-1; possibly TRBD1 for D (6 bases). V was shortened by 6 bases and J by 5 bases, with 19 bases between the two germline ends. The CDR3 consists of 15 residues. Per germline, CDR1 SNHLY and CDR2 FYNNEI. The CDR3 spells CASRANPGAGTEAFF. The CDR3 bases are TGTGCCAGCAGGGCAAACCCAGGGGCGGGTACTGAAGCTTTCTTT.

The chain carries TRBV9 and TRBJ2-7; no clear D. Looked up from germline, CDR1 is SGDLS and CDR2 is YYNGEE. The CDR3 sequence is 11 residues long. This chain's CDR3 is CASSVSPMAAV. Here the CDR3 DNA reads TGTGCCAGCAGCGTGTCACCCATGGCGGCCGTC.

This chain's CDR3 is CASNTPMPQYEQYF. CDR3 in DNA: TGTGCCAGCAATACCCCCATGCCCCAGTACGAGCAGTACTTC. The V gene is TRBV6-5, the J gene TRBJ2-7; no definite D call. This CDR3 region has 14 residues. The V end was cut by 7 bases, the J end by 4 bases, with 17 bases between. Germline CDR1 MNHEY, CDR2 SVGAGI.

The J gene is TRBJ2-3, the V gene TRBV6-4, with TRBD2 matching over 9 bases. The CDR3 is 17 amino acids. V was pared by 0 bases and J by 1 base, with 5 bases of the junction left unmatched. Germline values: CDR1 MRHNA, CDR2 SNTAGT. The CDR3 DNA is TGTGCCAGCAGTGACTCGTCTAGCGGGGAGGGCACAGATACGCAGTATTTT. Translated, it gives CASSDSSSGEGTDTQYF.

The chain employs TRBV3-1 (or the pseudogene TRBV3-2) and TRBJ2-5; the D gene is possibly TRBD2 (7 bases). V was trimmed by 4 bases and J by 0 bases, leaving 15 bases between them. The CDR3 extends over 16 amino acids. Germline V lookup: CDR1 LGHDT, CDR2 YNNKEL (reference sequence). The CDR3 nucleotides read TGTGCCAGCAGCCGGAAGGGGGGGGACTACCAAGAGACCCAGTACTTC. This sequence encodes CASSRKGGDYQETQYF.

This clone appeared a single time. V usage is TRBV5-1 and J usage is TRBJ2-2; 7 bases are shared with TRBD1. This CDR3 contains 14 residues. V dropped 8 bases and J dropped 5; count of bases not matched to a gene: 9. Germline lookup yields CDR1 SGHRS and CDR2 YFSETQ. This chain's CDR3 is CASKLHRGTGELFF. The DNA of the CDR3 is TGCGCCAGTAAACTCCACAGGGGAACCGGGGAGCTGTTTTTT.

This clone was seen only a few times. The rearrangement joins TRBV6-4 to TRBJ2-1, with 11 bases identical to TRBD2. The CDR3 has 14 residues. Per germline, CDR1 MRHNA and CDR2 SNTAGT. V lost 4 bases to trimming and J lost 6 bases; unmatched junction nucleotides: 2. The CDR3 region is CASSVSGGANEQFF. For the CDR3, the DNA is TGTGCCAGCAGTGTTAGCGGGGGGGCCAATGAGCAGTTCTTC.

V is TRBV4-3 and J is TRBJ1-1; D call uncertain. The V end was cut by 0 bases, the J end by 5 bases, with 7 bases between. Germline V gene sequence: CDR1 LGHNA, CDR2 YSLEER. This CDR3 contains 13 residues. CDR3 sequence reads: CASSQDLWTEAFF. In DNA, the CDR3 is TGCGCCAGCAGCCAAGATCTATGGACTGAAGCTTTCTTT.